Shown below are 14 T cell receptor beta chains from a single sample sequenced in a study of vaccination and CD4 T cells after COVID-19. As for treatment: approximately nine-day PBMC culture with coronavirus spike peptide pools or control peptides (ViraFEST assay). The Oncomine TCR Beta short-read assay sequenced DNA from cultured CD4+ T cells. Each CDR3 protein gets one entry after TCRdb re-called the PCR reads with MiXCR. The table has around 14,000 distinct CDR3 sequences, 65% to 80% seen once. For these receptors, no antigen is known. Sequenced input: CD4+ T cells from blood, cultured in vitro. These receptors all come from a human donor who had recovered from COVID-19.

The V call is TRBV27, the J call TRBJ2-1; D is unclear. The ends were cut back, 2 bases at V and 6 bases at J, with 11 bases in the middle. The CDR3 length is 14 residues. Looked up from germline, CDR1 is MNHEY and CDR2 is SMNVEV (reference sequence). CDR3 nucleotides: TGTGCCAGCAGTTTACCCAGACGCATCAATGAGCAGTTCTTC. Translated, it gives CASSLPRRINEQFF.

This clonotype was seen a few times. V gene TRBV11-2 combines with J gene TRBJ1-5; 9 bases align to TRBD1. V was clipped by 4 bases and J by 2 bases; unmatched bases: 21. The CDR3 is made up of 21 amino acids. CDR1 and CDR2 (germline): SGHAT, FQNNGV. The CDR3 sequence is CASSSTPSRDRVRVGNQPQHF. As DNA, the CDR3 is TGTGCCAGCAGCTCGACCCCGTCCAGGGACAGGGTGAGGGTGGGCAATCAGCCCCAGCATTTT.

This clonotype was detected only a few times. V and J are TRBV24-1 and TRBJ2-2; D not certain. This CDR3 region has 13 residues. Germline V gene data show CDR1 as KGHDR and CDR2 as SFDVKD. The V gene lost 6 bases and the J gene lost 2 bases, with 6 bases spanning the gap. The CDR3 bases are TGTGCCACCAGTTTCATCAACACCGGGGAGCTGTTTTTT. It is translated as CATSFINTGELFF.

This chain joins TRBV20-1 and TRBJ1-2; 10 nucleotides align to TRBD1. The ends lost 5 bases at V and 2 bases at J; junction bases unmatched: 5. CDR3 length equals 14 residues. Germline CDR1 DFQATT, CDR2 SNEGSKA (reference sequence). Here the CDR3 DNA reads TGCAGTGCTGGGACAGGGGCCGGGAACTATGGCTACACCTTC. This gives the protein CSAGTGAGNYGYTF.

By share, this clonotype counts as large. The V call is TRBV6-2 or TRBV6-3, the J call TRBJ2-7; no firm D call. The CDR3 extends over 15 amino acids. V gave up 4 bases and J gave up 0 bases, with 13 bases separating them. Per germline, CDR1 MNHEY and CDR2 SVGEGT. CDR3 nucleotide sequence: TGTGCCAGCAGTTCGAACTCCCCGAGCTCCTACGAGCAGTACTTC. This sequence encodes CASSSNSPSSYEQYF.

This clonotype was observed a handful of times. This sequence joins TRBV14 and TRBJ1-1; D is unresolved. With 0 bases removed from V and 3 bases from J, the gap between germline ends came to 11 bases. The CDR3 sequence is 15 residues long. The germline V gene encodes CDR1 SGHDN and CDR2 FVKESK. The CDR3 protein is CASSQDPGGDTEAFF. For the CDR3, the DNA is TGTGCCAGCAGCCAAGACCCCGGCGGGGACACTGAAGCTTTCTTT.

The chain links TRBV7-2 to TRBJ2-2; the D is unclear. Germline values: CDR1 SGHTA, CDR2 FQGNSA. V lost 5 bases and J 3 bases, leaving 10 bases between the germline ends. This CDR3 contains 14 residues. In DNA form, the CDR3 reads TGTGCCAGCAGCAAATGGACCTACACCGGGGAGCTGTTTTTT. It translates to CASSKWTYTGELFF.

The chain recombines TRBV5-1 with TRBJ1-1; weak D call: TRBD1 (5 bases). The CDR3 runs 14 residues. The V and J ends lost 3 bases and 0 bases respectively, with 9 bases between them. Germline V CDR1 and CDR2: SGHRS, YFSETQ. CDR3 DNA: TGCGCCAGCAGCTCATCGACAGTGAACACTGAAGCTTTCTTT. This codes for CASSSSTVNTEAFF.

The V gene is TRBV6-5, the J gene TRBJ1-2; D is perhaps TRBD1 (6 bases). Trimming took 2 bases from V and 5 from J, leaving 18 bases between them. This CDR3 spans 16 amino acids. Germline CDR1 and CDR2: MNHEY and SVGAGI. The CDR3 spells CASSYTTGQPYYGYTF. The CDR3 region has the DNA TGTGCCAGCAGTTACACCACCGGACAGCCTTATTATGGCTACACCTTC.

The chain employs TRBV7-3 and TRBJ2-2; 10 bases match TRBD2. V lost 6 bases and J lost 8; bases outside the gene matches: 9. Germline CDR1 and CDR2: SGHTA and FQGTGA. The CDR3 consists of 15 residues. In DNA form, the CDR3 reads TGTGCCAGCAGGCAGCGGGAGGGCCTTTCAGGGGAGCTGTTTTTT. Protein: CASRQREGLSGELFF.

This sequence joins TRBV7-9 and TRBJ2-1; the match to TRBD2 covers 7 bases. Germline CDR1 is SEHNR and CDR2 is FQNEAQ (reference sequence). Trimming cost V 1 base and J 6 bases; bases outside gene matches: 9. The CDR3 totals 16 residues. DNA for the CDR3: TGTGCCAGCAGCTTAGTTTTTCCTGGCGGGAGCAATGAGCAGTTCTTC. It translates to CASSLVFPGGSNEQFF. Combining the CDR3 with reference TRBV7-9 and TRBJ2-1 gives the whole variable domain DTGVSQNPRHKITKRGQNVTFRCDPISEHNRLYWYRQTLGQGPEFLTYFQNEAQLEKSRLLSDRFSAERPKGSFSTLEIQRTEQGDSAMYLCASSLVFPGGSNEQFFGPGTRLTVL.

The chain joins TRBV25-1 to TRBJ2-3; TRBD1 or TRBD2 may be the D gene (6 bases each). Trimming took off 1 base at V and 4 bases at J, with 15 bases between the two ends. The CDR3 is 16 amino acids. Germline V gene data show CDR1 as MGHDK and CDR2 as SYGVNS. The CDR3 sequence: CASSEWGASRADTQYF. The CDR3 DNA reads TGTGCCAGCAGTGAATGGGGGGCATCCAGGGCAGATACGCAGTATTTT.

V is TRBV15 and J is TRBJ2-1; 14 nucleotides align to TRBD2. CDR1 is LNHNV and CDR2 is YYDKDF in the germline V gene (reference sequence). The V and J ends lost 3 bases and 1 base, in that order; junction bases with no gene match: 2. The length of the CDR3 is 17 residues. The CDR3 coding sequence is TGTGCCACCAGCAGTCGACTAGCGGGAGGGTCCTACAATGAGCAGTTCTTC. Its protein product is CATSSRLAGGSYNEQFF.

The table lists this clonotype with a count of one. The CDR3, as DNA: TGTGCCAGCAGCTTAGCTAGGGGGAGAAATTCACCCCTCCACTTT. Its protein is CASSLARGRNSPLHF. V and J are TRBV7-6 and TRBJ1-6, with D perhaps matching TRBD1 (6 bases). The V end lost 0 bases, the J end lost 7 bases, and 10 bases lay between the germline ends. Per germline, CDR1 SGHVS and CDR2 FNYEAQ. This CDR3 has 15 residues.